This T cell receptor (beta chain) was captured in a study of CD8 T cells in Susac syndrome. Random hexamers primed reverse transcription of roughly 0.5 to 1 ug RNA. Multiplex PCR with immunoSEQ amplified the TCR beta CDR3 across 54 Vbeta and 13 Jbeta. TCRdb reanalysed the immunoSEQ multiplex PCR reads using MiXCR and keeps one entry per CDR3 protein. Found here are about 200,000 distinct CDR3 sequences, 92% of them singletons; the top ten hold around 0.14%. Germline assignment: CDR1 SEHNR and CDR2 FQNEAQ (reference sequence). V dropped 0 bases and J dropped 7 bases, with 10 bases sitting between them. The CDR3 is 14 amino acids.

The TCR sequence derives from a human donor with multiple sclerosis. The sample consisted of CD8+ T cells from PBMCs. The gene calls are TRBV7-9 and TRBJ2-1; D not resolved. The CDR3 spells CASSLAASANEQFF. CDR3 bases: TGTGCCAGCAGCTTAGCGGCCAGCGCTAATGAGCAGTTCTTC.